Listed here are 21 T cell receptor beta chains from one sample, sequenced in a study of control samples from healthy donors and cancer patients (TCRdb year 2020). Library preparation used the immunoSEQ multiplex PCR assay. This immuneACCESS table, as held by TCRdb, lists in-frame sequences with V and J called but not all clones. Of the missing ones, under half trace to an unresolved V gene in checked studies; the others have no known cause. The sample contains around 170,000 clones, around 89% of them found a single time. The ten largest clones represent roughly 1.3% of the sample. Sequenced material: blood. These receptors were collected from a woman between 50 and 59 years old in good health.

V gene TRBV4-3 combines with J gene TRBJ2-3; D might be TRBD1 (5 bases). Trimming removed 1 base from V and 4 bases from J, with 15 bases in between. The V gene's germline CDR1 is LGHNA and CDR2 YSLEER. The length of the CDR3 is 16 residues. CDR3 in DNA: TGCGCCAGCAGCCAAGGGGAAGCAGGGCGCCCAGATACGCAGTATTTT. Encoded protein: CASSQGEAGRPDTQYF.

This CDR3 reads CAIRAPGSQETQYF. The DNA of the CDR3 is TGTGCCATCAGGGCCCCGGGCAGCCAAGAGACCCAGTACTTC. The genes are TRBV10-3 and TRBJ2-5; D gene unclear. This CDR3 comprises 14 residues. Trimming stripped 6 bases from V and 1 base from J, with 12 bases between. Looked up from germline, CDR1 is ENHRY and CDR2 is SYGVKD.

The CDR3 region is CASSLKGASFYEQYF. In DNA form, the CDR3 reads TGTGCCAGCAGCTTAAAGGGGGCGAGTTTCTACGAGCAGTACTTC. The V gene is TRBV11-2, the J gene TRBJ2-7, with 7 nucleotides matching TRBD1. Losses at the gene ends were 2 bases for V and 3 bases for J; bases not matched to a gene: 7. Looked up from germline, CDR1 is SGHAT and CDR2 is FQNNGV. This CDR3 region has 15 residues.

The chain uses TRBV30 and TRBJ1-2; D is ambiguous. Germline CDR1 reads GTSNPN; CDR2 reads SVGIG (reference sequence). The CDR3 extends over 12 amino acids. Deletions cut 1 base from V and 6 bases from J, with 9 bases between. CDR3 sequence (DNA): TGTGCCTGGAGTGAGTGGCAGGATGGCTACACCTTC. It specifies CAWSEWQDGYTF.

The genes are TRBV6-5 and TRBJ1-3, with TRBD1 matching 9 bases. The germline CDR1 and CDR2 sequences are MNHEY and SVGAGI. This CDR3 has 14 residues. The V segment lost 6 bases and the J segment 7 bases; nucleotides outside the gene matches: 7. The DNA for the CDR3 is TGTGCCAGCAGGTCCGGGACAGGGACTAACACCATATATTTT. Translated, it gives CASRSGTGTNTIYF.

The CDR3 coding sequence is TGCAGCGTTCGGGGTGTTCACCACGAGCAGTACTTC. Amino acid sequence: CSVRGVHHEQYF. The chain links TRBV29-1 to TRBJ2-7, with D maybe TRBD2 (5 bases). This CDR3 comprises 12 residues. V lost 5 bases to trimming and J lost 5 bases, with 13 bases between them. Germline-derived CDR1 and CDR2 are SQVTM and ANQGSEA.

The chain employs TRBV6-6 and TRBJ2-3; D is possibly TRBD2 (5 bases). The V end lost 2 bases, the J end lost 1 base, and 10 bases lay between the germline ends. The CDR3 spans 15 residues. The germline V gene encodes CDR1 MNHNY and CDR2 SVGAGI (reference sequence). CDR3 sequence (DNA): TGTGCCAGCAGTTACGTTTACGGGGGCACAGATACGCAGTATTTT. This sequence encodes CASSYVYGGTDTQYF.

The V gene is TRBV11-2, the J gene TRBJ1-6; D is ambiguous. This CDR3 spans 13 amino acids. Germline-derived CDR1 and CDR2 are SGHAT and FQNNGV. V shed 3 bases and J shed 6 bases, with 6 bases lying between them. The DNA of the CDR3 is TGTGCCAGCAGCTTGGCCCCTAATTCACCCCTCCACTTT. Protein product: CASSLAPNSPLHF.

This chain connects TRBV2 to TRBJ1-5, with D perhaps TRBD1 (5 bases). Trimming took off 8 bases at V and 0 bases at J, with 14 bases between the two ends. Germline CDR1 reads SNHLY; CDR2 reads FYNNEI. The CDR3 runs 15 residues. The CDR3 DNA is TGTGCCAGCGGCGGAGGGGCAGATAGCAATCAGCCCCAGCATTTT. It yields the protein CASGGGADSNQPQHF.

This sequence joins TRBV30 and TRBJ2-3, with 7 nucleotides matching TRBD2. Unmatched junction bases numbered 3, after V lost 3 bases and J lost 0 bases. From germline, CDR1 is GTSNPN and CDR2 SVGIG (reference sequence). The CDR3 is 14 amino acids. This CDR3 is CAWRKRESTDTQYF. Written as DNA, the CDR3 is TGTGCCTGGAGAAAGCGGGAAAGCACAGATACGCAGTATTTT.

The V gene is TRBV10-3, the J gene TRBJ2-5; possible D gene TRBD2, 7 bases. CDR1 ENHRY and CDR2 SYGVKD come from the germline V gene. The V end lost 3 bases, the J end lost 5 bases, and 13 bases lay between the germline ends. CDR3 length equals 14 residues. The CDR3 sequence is CAISDRGAEETQYF. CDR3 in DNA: TGTGCCATCAGTGACCGGGGGGCTGAGGAGACCCAGTACTTC.

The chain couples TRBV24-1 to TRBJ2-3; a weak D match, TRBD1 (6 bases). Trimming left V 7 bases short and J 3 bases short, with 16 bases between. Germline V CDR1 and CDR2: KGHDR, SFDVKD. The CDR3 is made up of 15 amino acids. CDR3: CATSKGQRNTDTQYF. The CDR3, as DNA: TGTGCCACCAGCAAAGGACAGCGAAATACAGATACGCAGTATTTT.

The CDR3 bases are TGTGCCAGCAGCAATCCGGACGGCCGCACTGAAGCTTTCTTT. It is translated as CASSNPDGRTEAFF. V is TRBV5-4 and J is TRBJ1-1; D is uncertain. V dropped 4 bases and J dropped 4 bases, with 14 bases sitting between them. From germline, CDR1 is SGHNT and CDR2 YYREEE (reference sequence). The CDR3 runs to 14 residues.

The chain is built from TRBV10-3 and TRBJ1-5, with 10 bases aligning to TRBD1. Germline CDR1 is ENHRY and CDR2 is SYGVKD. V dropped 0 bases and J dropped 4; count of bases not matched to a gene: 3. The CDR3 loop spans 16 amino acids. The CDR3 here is CAISESGTGANQPQHF. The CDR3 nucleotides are TGTGCCATCAGTGAGTCCGGGACAGGGGCTAATCAGCCCCAGCATTTT.

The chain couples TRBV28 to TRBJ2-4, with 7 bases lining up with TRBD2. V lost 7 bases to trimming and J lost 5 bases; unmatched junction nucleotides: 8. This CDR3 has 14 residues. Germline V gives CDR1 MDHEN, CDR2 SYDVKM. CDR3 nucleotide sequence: TGTGCCAGCAAAGCGGGACGTTGGGAAAACATTCAGTACTTC. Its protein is CASKAGRWENIQYF.

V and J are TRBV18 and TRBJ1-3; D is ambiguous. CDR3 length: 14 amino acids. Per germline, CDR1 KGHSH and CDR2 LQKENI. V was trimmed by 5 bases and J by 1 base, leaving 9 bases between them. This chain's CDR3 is CASSSRDSGNTIYF. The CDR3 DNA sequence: TGTGCCAGCTCATCAAGAGATTCTGGAAACACCATATATTTT.

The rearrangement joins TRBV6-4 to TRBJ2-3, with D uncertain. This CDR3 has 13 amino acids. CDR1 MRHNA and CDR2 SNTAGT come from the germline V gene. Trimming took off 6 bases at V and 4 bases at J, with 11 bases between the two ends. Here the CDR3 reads CASSAKSADTQYF. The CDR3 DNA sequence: TGTGCCAGCAGCGCTAAGAGCGCAGATACGCAGTATTTT.

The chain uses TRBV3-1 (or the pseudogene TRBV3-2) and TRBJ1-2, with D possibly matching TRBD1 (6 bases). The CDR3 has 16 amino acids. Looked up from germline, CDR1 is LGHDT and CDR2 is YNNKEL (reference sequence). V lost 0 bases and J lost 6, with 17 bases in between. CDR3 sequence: CASSQDLSRGRDGYTF. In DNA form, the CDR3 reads TGTGCCAGCAGCCAAGATCTTTCCCGGGGGCGGGATGGCTACACCTTC.

The CDR3 DNA sequence: TGTGCCAGCAGCCAAGGACAGGGAACCACAGATACGCAGTATTTT. Translation: CASSQGQGTTDTQYF. V usage is TRBV7-3 and J usage is TRBJ2-3; 8 positions match TRBD1. CDR3 length equals 15 residues. The germline gives CDR1 SGHTA, CDR2 FQGTGA. V lost 5 bases and J lost 2; bases outside the gene matches: 6.

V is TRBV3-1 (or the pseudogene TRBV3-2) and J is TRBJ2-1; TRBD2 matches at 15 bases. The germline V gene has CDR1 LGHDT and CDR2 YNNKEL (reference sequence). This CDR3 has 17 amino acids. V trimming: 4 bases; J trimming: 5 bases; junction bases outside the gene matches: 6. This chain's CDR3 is CASSPWTSGRDNNEQFF. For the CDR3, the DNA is TGTGCCAGCAGCCCGTGGACTAGCGGGAGGGACAACAATGAGCAGTTCTTC.

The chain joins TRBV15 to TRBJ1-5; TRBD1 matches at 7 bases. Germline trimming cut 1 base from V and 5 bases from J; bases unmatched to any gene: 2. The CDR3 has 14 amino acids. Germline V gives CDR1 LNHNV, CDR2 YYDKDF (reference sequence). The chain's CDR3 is CATSRGGTDQPQHF. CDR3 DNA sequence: TGTGCCACCAGCAGAGGAGGGACAGATCAGCCCCAGCATTTT.